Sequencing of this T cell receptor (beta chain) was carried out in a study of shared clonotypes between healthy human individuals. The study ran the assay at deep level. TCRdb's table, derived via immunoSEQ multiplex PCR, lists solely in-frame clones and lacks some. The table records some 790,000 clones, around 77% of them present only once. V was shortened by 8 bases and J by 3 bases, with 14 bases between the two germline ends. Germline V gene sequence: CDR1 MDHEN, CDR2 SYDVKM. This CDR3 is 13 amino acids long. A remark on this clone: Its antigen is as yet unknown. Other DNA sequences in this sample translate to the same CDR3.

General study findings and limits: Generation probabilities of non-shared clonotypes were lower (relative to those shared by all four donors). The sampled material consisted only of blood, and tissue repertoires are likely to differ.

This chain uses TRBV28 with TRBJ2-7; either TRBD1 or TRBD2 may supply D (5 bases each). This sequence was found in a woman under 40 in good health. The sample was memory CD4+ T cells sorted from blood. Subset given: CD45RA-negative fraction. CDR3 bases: TGTGCCAGCCAACCGGGACGGGGCTACGAGCAGTACTTC. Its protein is CASQPGRGYEQYF.